This T cell receptor (beta chain) is drawn from a study of blood T cell repertoires in COVID-19. Germline V gene sequence: CDR1 SEHNR, CDR2 FQNEAQ (reference sequence). The CDR3 length is 15 residues. V was pared by 5 bases and J by 4 bases, with 17 bases between. Study processing details: Amplification from reference gene primers served as the basis for estimated nucleated cell counts. Measured with immunoSEQ multiplex PCR; TCRdb has only the in-frame clones, and not every one. The DNA was the basis for D and trimming; V, J and clone size are from that table. In the table there are a few hundred thousand clones, about nine tenths of which are singletons.

This TCR derives from a woman in her 30s who had recovered from COVID-19. The V and J genes are TRBV7-9 and TRBJ2-5; D ambiguous. The sequencing sample was made of PBMCs or T cells enriched from blood (not recorded which). As DNA, the CDR3 is TGTGCCAGCAGCCAGCACCCCGAATCGGGAGAGACCCAGTACTTC. This encodes CASSQHPESGETQYF. Supplemented by reference TRBV7-9 and TRBJ2-5, the full variable domain reads DTGVSQNPRHKITKRGQNVTFRCDPISEHNRLYWYRQTLGQGPEFLTYFQNEAQLEKSRLLSDRFSAERPKGSFSTLEIQRTEQGDSAMYLCASSQHPESGETQYFGPGTRLLVL.